These T cell receptor beta chains were read from a single sample in a study of control samples from healthy donors and cancer patients. Data came from immunoSEQ multiplex PCR; TCRdb stores just in-frame clones and leaves some out. The table records around 100,000 clones, approximately 86% of them present only once. The sample was blood. These receptors all come from a man aged 25-40 years in good health. Each CDR3 is given with its conserved first and last residue. Each record gives: D gene, J gene, clone size, V gene, CDR3 DNA, CDR3 protein. The D gene is left open where the match is weak. Clone size appears in some rows only: once, few, many, or a class for an expanded clone.

. TRBJ2-3 . TRBV29-1 TGCAGCCTAGAACAGGAGGGCACAGATACGCAGTATTTT CSLEQEGTDTQYF
. TRBJ1-1 . TRBV5-1 TGCGCCAGCAGCCCGGGACACTTAAACACTGAAGCTTTCTTT CASSPGHLNTEAFF
TRBD2 TRBJ2-3 . TRBV7-9 TGTGCCAGCTCACTAGCGGGAGCTAGCACAGATACGCAGTATTTT CASSLAGASTDTQYF
. TRBJ1-4 . TRBV7-9 TGTGCCAGCAGCCCAGGACAGCTTAATGAAAAACTGTTTTTT CASSPGQLNEKLFF
TRBD2 TRBJ2-2 . TRBV4-1 TGCGCCAGCAGCCACATACTAGCGGGCTTTAACACCGGGGAGCTGTTTTTT CASSHILAGFNTGELFF
. TRBJ2-7 . TRBV14 TGTGCCAGCAGCCAAGTCTCAGGGGCCGAGCAGTACTTC CASSQVSGAEQYF
. TRBJ2-5 . TRBV5-1 TGCGCCAGCAGCTTGGGGGGCCGGGAAGAGACCCAGTACTTC CASSLGGREETQYF
TRBD2 TRBJ2-2 . TRBV18 TGTGCCAGCTCACCTGGGACTACCCAGTATTACCCCGGGGAGCTGTTTTTT CASSPGTTQYYPGELFF
TRBD1 TRBJ1-6 . TRBV28 TGTGCCAGCAGTTTACTGGGGGGCAGGGGGCGGCCACCCCTCCACTTT CASSLLGGRGRPPLHF
TRBD2 TRBJ2-7 . TRBV9 TGTGCCAGCAGCGTAGGCCCGACGTATAGACTAGCGGGGACCTCCTACGAGCAGTACTTC CASSVGPTYRLAGTSYEQYF
. TRBJ2-7 . TRBV7-2 TGTGCCAGCAGCTTAGACCCCCAATACGAGCAGTACTTC CASSLDPQYEQYF
. TRBJ1-1 . TRBV27 TGTGCCGTCTGGGTGAACACTGAAGCTTTCTTT CAVWVNTEAFF
TRBD1 TRBJ2-5 . TRBV19 TGTGCCAGTAGTATGGGACAGGGAGTCGAGACCCAGTACTTC CASSMGQGVETQYF
TRBD2 TRBJ2-1 . TRBV6-6 TGTGCCAGCAGTCAACGCTCTGGAGCGGTCGCGGGAGGTGAGCAGTTCTTC CASSQRSGAVAGGEQFF
TRBD2 TRBJ2-1 . TRBV11-2 TGTGCCAGCAGCTTAGTCTTTGCGGGAGGGAACTACAATGAGCAGTTCTTC CASSLVFAGGNYNEQFF
TRBD1 TRBJ2-5 . TRBV28 TGTGCCACCCAGTCAGGGGGCGAGGCGCAAGAGACCCAGTACTTC CATQSGGEAQETQYF
TRBD1 TRBJ1-4 . TRBV28 TGTGCCAGCAGTTTACGGGCGGAAGGACAGGGGGGAACTTGGAAAAAACTGTTTTTT CASSLRAEGQGGTWKKLFF
TRBD1 TRBJ1-5 . TRBV4-3 TGCGCCAGCAGCCAAGGACAGGGAATCGATAGCAATCAGCCCCAGCATTTT CASSQGQGIDSNQPQHF
. TRBJ1-2 . TRBV28 TGTGCCAGCAGTTTTCCTCTAAATTATTCCAACTATGGCTACACCTTC CASSFPLNYSNYGYTF
TRBD1 TRBJ2-3 . TRBV29-1 TGCAGCGTTTCAAATGTCCCGGGACAGGGGGCGGATACGCAGTATTTT CSVSNVPGQGADTQYF
. TRBJ2-3 . TRBV6-5 TGTGCCACGGGTAGCACTTATGGAATCCCGGATACGCAGTATTTT CATGSTYGIPDTQYF
TRBD2 TRBJ2-1 . TRBV5-4 TGTGCCAGCAGCCCACGGACTAGCGGAAACAATGAGCAGTTCTTC CASSPRTSGNNEQFF
. TRBJ2-7 . TRBV5-4 TGTGCCAGCAGCTCGGGGAATTCCCCCTACGAGCAGTACTTC CASSSGNSPYEQYF
. TRBJ2-1 . TRBV5-5 TGTGCCAGCAGCTTGGGCCCTAGCGCCGTGGGTGAGCAGTTCTTC CASSLGPSAVGEQFF
. TRBJ2-7 once TRBV27 TGTGCCAGCAGCAAAAACCCGGGACCAGATTTTTGGGAGCAGTACTTC CASSKNPGPDFWEQYF
. TRBJ1-1 . TRBV3-1/TRBV3-2 TGTGCCAGCAGCCAATATCTGGGAGATGAAGCTTTCTTT CASSQYLGDEAFF
TRBD1 TRBJ1-5 . TRBV19 TGTGCCAGTAGGGACAGGACCGATCAGCCCCAGCATTTT CASRDRTDQPQHF
TRBD1 TRBJ2-1 few TRBV2 TGTGCCAGCAGGGGGACAGGGGGATCCAATGAGCAGTTCTTC CASRGTGGSNEQFF